One and the same sample provided the 20 T cell receptor beta chains below, sequenced in a study of beta chain features in type 1 diabetes. Expressed TCRB transcripts were sequenced after all isolated RNA was converted to cDNA. Method: immunoSEQ multiplex PCR; TCRdb's copy keeps in-frame clones and lacks some. The sample yields roughly 250,000 clones, around 65% seen once. Source material: naive CD4+ T cells from blood. Receptors were obtained from a man aged 30-40 years in good health.

The chain links TRBV29-1 to TRBJ2-3; D ambiguous. Per the germline V gene, CDR1 is SQVTM and CDR2 is ANQGSEA. The CDR3 has 13 amino acids. Deletions cut 1 base from V and 6 bases from J, with 11 bases between. CDR3: CSVEGRAWDTQYF. CDR3 in DNA: TGCAGCGTTGAAGGACGGGCATGGGATACGCAGTATTTT.

The chain links TRBV10-3 to TRBJ2-2, with 10 bases that match TRBD1. CDR1 is ENHRY and CDR2 is SYGVKD in the germline V gene. After removal of 9 bases from V and 5 bases from J, the junction contained 9 bases not matched to a gene. The length of the CDR3 is 15 residues. As DNA, the CDR3 is TGTGCCATTCTCTTCGACAGGGGGCGAACCGGGGAGCTGTTTTTT. Translating it yields CAILFDRGRTGELFF.

The V gene is TRBV20-1, the J gene TRBJ2-7; D unresolved. The V end was cut by 2 bases, the J end by 10 bases, with 12 bases between. The CDR3 is 11 amino acids. CDR1 and CDR2 from the germline V gene are DFQATT and SNEGSKA (reference sequence). The CDR3 loop reads CSARTLQLQYF. DNA for the CDR3: TGCAGTGCTAGAACGTTGCAACTCCAGTACTTC.

This clone was counted once. Its ends do not fully match the called genes, so a read error is possible. J is TRBJ2-4 and V is TRBV30; D is possibly TRBD1 (5 bases). The germline CDR1 and CDR2 sequences are GTSNPN and SVGIG (reference sequence). The CDR3 spans 13 residues. This CDR3 is CAWSRASQGIQYF. The DNA of the CDR3 is TGTGCATGGAGTAGAGCCAGCCAGGGCATTCAGTACTTC. The variable domain in full, completed from reference TRBV30 and TRBJ2-4, reads SQTIHQWPATLVQPVGSPLSLECTVEGTSNPNLYWYRQAAGRGLQLLFYSVGIGQISSEVPQNLSASRPQDRQFILSSKKLLLSDSGFYLCAWSRASQGIQYFGAGTRLSVL.

The chain is built from TRBV14 and TRBJ2-1; D perhaps matches TRBD1 (6 bases). Germline CDR1 and CDR2: SGHDN and FVKESK. The CDR3 sequence is 14 residues long. Trimming stripped 4 bases from V and 7 bases from J, with 14 bases between. The CDR3 DNA reads as TGTGCCAGCAGCCCCGACAGGTTCATAAATGAGCAGTTCTTC. This codes for CASSPDRFINEQFF.

V and J are TRBV9 and TRBJ2-3; weak D call: TRBD2 (6 bases). The CDR3 consists of 15 residues. Germline loops: CDR1 SGDLS, CDR2 YYNGEE. V lost 0 bases, J lost 10 bases, and 18 bases lay in between. The CDR3 sequence is CASSVEGTPARAQYF. The DNA for the CDR3 is TGTGCCAGCAGCGTAGAGGGGACTCCTGCCCGAGCGCAGTATTTT.

Notes on this clone: This sample also contains other DNA sequences that code for the same CDR3. The chain recombines TRBV7-2 with TRBJ2-1, with D tentatively TRBD2 (5 bases). This CDR3 has 13 residues. Trimming took off 1 base at V and 6 bases at J, with 7 bases between the two ends. From germline, CDR1 is SGHTA and CDR2 FQGNSA. CDR3: CASSLGLANEQFF. DNA of the CDR3: TGTGCCAGCAGCTTAGGTCTAGCCAATGAGCAGTTCTTC.

This clone was counted only a few times. The genes are TRBV30 and TRBJ1-5; D remains unclear. Germline CDR1 GTSNPN, CDR2 SVGIG (reference sequence). V dropped 1 base and J dropped 0 bases, with 10 bases sitting between them. CDR3 length: 15 amino acids. The CDR3: CAWSGPSSSNQPQHF. DNA for the CDR3: TGTGCCTGGAGTGGTCCTTCGAGTAGCAATCAGCCCCAGCATTTT.

The chain has TRBV28 and TRBJ2-1, with D unclear. V shed 6 bases and J shed 10 bases, with 13 bases lying between them. Germline V gene data show CDR1 as MDHEN and CDR2 as SYDVKM. The CDR3 spans 12 residues. CDR3 bases: TGTGCCAGCAGCAAATTAGTCGGAGAGCAGTTCTTC. It codes for CASSKLVGEQFF. The whole variable domain, filled in from reference TRBV28 and TRBJ2-1, reads DVKVTQSSRYLVKRTGEKVFLECVQDMDHENMFWYRQDPGLGLRLIYFSYDVKMKEKGDIPEGYSVSREKKERFSLILESASTNQTSMYLCASSKLVGEQFFGPGTRLTVL.

The chain carries TRBV27 and TRBJ1-6; TRBD1 agrees at 7 bases. Per the germline V gene, CDR1 is MNHEY and CDR2 is SMNVEV (reference sequence). Germline trimming cut 6 bases from V and 5 bases from J; bases unmatched to any gene: 7. This CDR3 contains 15 residues. This CDR3 reads CASRSEGTDNSPLHF. For the CDR3, the DNA is TGTGCCAGCAGGTCCGAGGGGACAGATAATTCACCCCTCCACTTT.

This clone was recorded a few times. The V and J genes are TRBV7-2 and TRBJ2-7; D ambiguous. The length of the CDR3 is 14 residues. In germline, CDR1 is SGHTA, CDR2 FQGNSA. V gave up 1 base and J gave up 4 bases, with 11 bases separating them. Here the CDR3 reads CASSLGAVLYEQYF. The DNA of the CDR3 is TGTGCCAGCAGCTTAGGGGCGGTACTATACGAGCAGTACTTC. Filled out from reference TRBV7-2 and TRBJ2-7, the complete variable domain reads GAGVSQSPSNKVTEKGKDVELRCDPISGHTALYWYRQSLGQGLEFLIYFQGNSAPDKSGLPSDRFSAERTGGSVSTLTIQRTQQEDSAVYLCASSLGAVLYEQYFGPGTRLTVT.

This chain uses TRBV7-9 with TRBJ2-5; 7 positions agree with TRBD2. Germline-derived CDR1 and CDR2 are SEHNR and FQNEAQ (reference sequence). The length of the CDR3 is 15 residues. V gave up 5 bases and J gave up 1 base; unmatched junction bases: 7. This CDR3 reads CASSTWDYLQETQYF. The DNA for the CDR3 is TGTGCCAGCAGCACCTGGGACTATCTCCAAGAGACCCAGTACTTC. Looking up the rest from reference TRBV7-9 and TRBJ2-5 gives the full variable domain: DTGVSQNPRHKITKRGQNVTFRCDPISEHNRLYWYRQTLGQGPEFLTYFQNEAQLEKSRLLSDRFSAERPKGSFSTLEIQRTEQGDSAMYLCASSTWDYLQETQYFGPGTRLLVL.

The V call is TRBV30, the J call TRBJ2-5, with D possibly matching TRBD1 (6 bases). Germline V lookup: CDR1 GTSNPN, CDR2 SVGIG (reference sequence). V lost 2 bases and J 2 bases, leaving 12 bases between the germline ends. The CDR3 covers 14 residues. The CDR3: CAWSPDRSQETQYF. Here the CDR3 DNA reads TGTGCCTGGAGTCCTGACAGGTCGCAAGAGACCCAGTACTTC.

This clone was observed a handful of times. The chain has TRBV7-2 and TRBJ2-2, with a possible D match to TRBD2 (6 bases). Trimming shortened V by 3 bases and J by 6 bases, and 8 bases separated the two germline ends. CDR1 and CDR2 (germline): SGHTA, FQGNSA. This CDR3 region has 13 residues. CDR3 in DNA: TGTGCCAGCAGCTTGGACTACGCCGGGGAGCTGTTTTTT. Amino acids: CASSLDYAGELFF.

This rearrangement joins TRBV29-1 to TRBJ1-2; 9 nucleotides line up with TRBD1. Germline V CDR1 and CDR2: SQVTM, ANQGSEA. The CDR3 contains 17 residues. With 6 bases clipped from V and 4 bases from J, the junction kept 18 bases outside the gene matches. CDR3 sequence reads: CSVRGFRPGTGRYGYTF. The CDR3 bases are TGCAGCGTCCGGGGATTCAGACCCGGGACAGGGCGCTATGGCTACACCTTC. Drawing the rest from reference TRBV29-1 and TRBJ1-2, the complete variable domain is SAVISQKPSRDICQRGTSLTIQCQVDSQVTMMFWYRQQPGQSLTLIATANQGSEATYESGFVIDKFPISRPNLTFSTLTVSNMSPEDSSIYLCSVRGFRPGTGRYGYTFGSGTRLTVV.

The V call is TRBV18, the J call TRBJ1-2; D remains unclear. The CDR3 is 13 residues long. Trimming took off 2 bases at V and 2 bases at J, with 6 bases between the two ends. Germline V gene lookup returns CDR1 KGHSH and CDR2 LQKENI. The CDR3 nucleotides are TGTGCCAGCTCACCAGGTGCCAACTATGGCTACACCTTC. The encoded protein is CASSPGANYGYTF.

This clone was observed a few times. This chain uses TRBV13 with TRBJ2-3; no definite D call. The V gene lost 6 bases and the J gene lost 3 bases, with 7 bases spanning the gap. The CDR3 has 12 residues. Germline V gene data show CDR1 as PRHDT and CDR2 as FYEKMQ (reference sequence). This CDR3 is CASSWLTDTQYF. The CDR3, as DNA: TGTGCCAGCAGTTGGCTGACAGATACGCAGTATTTT.

This clone was recorded a few times. This rearrangement joins TRBV10-3 to TRBJ2-3; 9 bases map to TRBD2. CDR1 ENHRY and CDR2 SYGVKD come from the germline V gene. After removal of 4 bases from V and 8 bases from J, the junction contained 4 bases not matched to a gene. CDR3 length equals 13 residues. Here the CDR3 reads CAISGTSDGTQYF. The CDR3 DNA reads TGTGCCATCAGTGGGACTAGCGACGGTACGCAGTATTTT.

The chain employs TRBV10-3 and TRBJ1-4; D not certain. The CDR3 loop spans 13 amino acids. The V end was cut by 8 bases, the J end by 5 bases, with 12 bases between. CDR1 and CDR2 (germline): ENHRY, SYGVKD. The CDR3 DNA is TGTGCCATCGGGTCAGTGGCGAATGAAAAACTGTTTTTT. Its translation: CAIGSVANEKLFF.

The chain is built from TRBV7-9 and TRBJ2-6; 11 bases are a match to TRBD1. The CDR3 spans 18 residues. Per the germline V gene, CDR1 is SEHNR and CDR2 is FQNEAQ (reference sequence). With V trimmed by 5 bases and J by 2 bases, 8 bases remained unmatched. The CDR3, as DNA: TGTGCCAGCAGCCCCCGAGGGACAGGGGGAACTGGGGCCAACGTCCTGACTTTC. Translated, it gives CASSPRGTGGTGANVLTF.